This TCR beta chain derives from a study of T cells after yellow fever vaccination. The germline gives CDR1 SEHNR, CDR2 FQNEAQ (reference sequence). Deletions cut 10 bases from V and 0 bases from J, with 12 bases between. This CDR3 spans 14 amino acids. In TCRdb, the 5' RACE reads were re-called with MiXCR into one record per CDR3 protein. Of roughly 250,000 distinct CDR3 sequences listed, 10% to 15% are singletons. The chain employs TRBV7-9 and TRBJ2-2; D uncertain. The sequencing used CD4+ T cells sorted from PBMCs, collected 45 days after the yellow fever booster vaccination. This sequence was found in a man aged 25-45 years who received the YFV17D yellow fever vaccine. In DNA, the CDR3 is TGTGCCAAATCCTCACCTGCGAACACCGGGGAGCTGTTTTTT. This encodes CAKSSPANTGELFF.